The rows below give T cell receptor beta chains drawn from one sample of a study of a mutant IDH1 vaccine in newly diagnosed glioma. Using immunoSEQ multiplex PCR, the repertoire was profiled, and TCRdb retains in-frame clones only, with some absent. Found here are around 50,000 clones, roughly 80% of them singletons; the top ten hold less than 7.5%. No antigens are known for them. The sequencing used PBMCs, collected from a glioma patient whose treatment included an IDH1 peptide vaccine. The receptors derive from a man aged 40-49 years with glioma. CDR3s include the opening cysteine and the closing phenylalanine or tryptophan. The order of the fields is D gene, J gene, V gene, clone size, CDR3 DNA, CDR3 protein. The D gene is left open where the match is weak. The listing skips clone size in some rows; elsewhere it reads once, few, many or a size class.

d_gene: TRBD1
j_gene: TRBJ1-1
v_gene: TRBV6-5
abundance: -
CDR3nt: TGTGCCAGCAGTTGGGACAGTGGGGAGAACACTGAAGCTTTCTTT
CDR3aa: CASSWDSGENTEAFF

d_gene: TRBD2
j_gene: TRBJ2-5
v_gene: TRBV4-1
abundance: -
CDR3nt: TGCGCCAGCAGCCAAGTTTCCTTTCTAGCGGGGGCTTCGGGAGAGACCCAGTACTTC
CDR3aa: CASSQVSFLAGASGETQYF

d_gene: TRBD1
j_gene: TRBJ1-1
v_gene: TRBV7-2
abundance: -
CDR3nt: TGTGCCAGCAGCCCCGACAGGGGCGGAATGAACACTGAAGCTTTCTTT
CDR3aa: CASSPDRGGMNTEAFF

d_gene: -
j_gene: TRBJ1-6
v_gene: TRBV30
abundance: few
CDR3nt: TGTGCCTGGAGGCAGACTTTCGCTGAAAATTCACCCCTCCACTTT
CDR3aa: CAWRQTFAENSPLHF

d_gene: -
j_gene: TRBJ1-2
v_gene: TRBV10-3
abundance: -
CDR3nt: TGTGCCATCAGTGTCGCTCCACGTTACGGCTACACCTTC
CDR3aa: CAISVAPRYGYTF

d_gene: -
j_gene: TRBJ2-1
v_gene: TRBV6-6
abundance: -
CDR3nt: TGTGCCAGCAGTTTCGACCTCAATGAGCAGTTCTTC
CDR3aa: CASSFDLNEQFF

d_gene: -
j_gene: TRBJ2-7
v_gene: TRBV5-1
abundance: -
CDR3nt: TGCGCCAGCAGCTCGGGTGGGGTTTGGGGCGAGCAGTACTTC
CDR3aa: CASSSGGVWGEQYF

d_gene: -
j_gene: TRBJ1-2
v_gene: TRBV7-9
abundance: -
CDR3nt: TGTGCCAGCAGCTCCAGGGACTCTACAAACTATGGCTACACCTTC
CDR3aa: CASSSRDSTNYGYTF

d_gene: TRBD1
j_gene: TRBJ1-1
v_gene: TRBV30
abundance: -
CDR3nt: TGTGCCTGGGACAGGGGGCGGACTTGGAGGGGGCGGACTGAAGCTTTCTTT
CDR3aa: CAWDRGRTWRGRTEAFF

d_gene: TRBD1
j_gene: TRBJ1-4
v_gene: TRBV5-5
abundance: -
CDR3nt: TGTGCCAGCAGCCCCATCGGGACAGGGGGCGAAAAACTGTTTTTT
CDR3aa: CASSPIGTGGEKLFF

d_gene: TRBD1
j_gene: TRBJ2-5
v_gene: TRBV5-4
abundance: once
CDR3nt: TGTGCCAGCAGCCCTAACCCGACAGGGTCGGAGACCCAGTACTTC
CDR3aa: CASSPNPTGSETQYF

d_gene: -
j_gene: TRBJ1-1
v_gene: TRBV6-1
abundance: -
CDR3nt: TGTGCCAGCAGTATAACCGGGACTGGGGGATCTGAAGCTTTCTTT
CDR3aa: CASSITGTGGSEAFF

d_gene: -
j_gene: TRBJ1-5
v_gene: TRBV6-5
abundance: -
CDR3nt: TGTGCCAGCAGTCGAGATCCACGCCAGCCCCAGCATTTT
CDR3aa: CASSRDPRQPQHF

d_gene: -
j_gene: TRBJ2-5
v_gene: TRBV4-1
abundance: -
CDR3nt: TGCGCCAGCAGCCAAGATAGTCTGGCCTCGGCGACCCAGTACTTC
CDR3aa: CASSQDSLASATQYF

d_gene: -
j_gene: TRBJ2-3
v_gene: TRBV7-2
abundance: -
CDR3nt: TGTGCCAGCAGCTTAGCTGGCCTAGCCGGAGATACGCAGTATTTT
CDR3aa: CASSLAGLAGDTQYF

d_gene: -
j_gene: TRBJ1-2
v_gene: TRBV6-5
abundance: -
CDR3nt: TGTGCCAGCAGGCGGCAGGGGACCGCATATGGCTACACCTTC
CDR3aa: CASRRQGTAYGYTF

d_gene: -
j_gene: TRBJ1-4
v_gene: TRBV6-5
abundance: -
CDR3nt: TGTGCCACCTATCCCAGGGGCCGCAGTAATGAAAAACTGTTTTTT
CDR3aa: CATYPRGRSNEKLFF

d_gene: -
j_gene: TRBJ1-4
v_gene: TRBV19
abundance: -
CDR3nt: TGTGCCAGTAGGGTGGCGAGGTCAAGGACAGACGAAAAACTGTTTTTT
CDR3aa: CASRVARSRTDEKLFF

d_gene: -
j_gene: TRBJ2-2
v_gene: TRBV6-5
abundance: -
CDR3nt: TGTGCCAGCAGATCCCGAAGTGGGGTTCCCGGGGAGCTGTTTTTT
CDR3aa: CASRSRSGVPGELFF

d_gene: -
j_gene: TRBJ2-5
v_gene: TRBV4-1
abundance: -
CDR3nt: TGCGCCAGCAGCCAAGCGGCGTCGGGGGCGGGAGAGACCCAGTACTTC
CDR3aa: CASSQAASGAGETQYF

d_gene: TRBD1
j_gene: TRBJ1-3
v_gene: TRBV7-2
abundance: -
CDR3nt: TGTGCCAGCAGCTTAGATACAGGGGCGGGAAACACCATATATTTT
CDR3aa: CASSLDTGAGNTIYF

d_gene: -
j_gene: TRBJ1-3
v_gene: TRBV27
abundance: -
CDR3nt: TGTGCCAGCAGGACGGGGTCCTCTGGAAACACCATATATTTT
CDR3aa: CASRTGSSGNTIYF

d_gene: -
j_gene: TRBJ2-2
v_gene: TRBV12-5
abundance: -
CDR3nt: TGTGCTAGTGGTTTGCGGTGGAGTGCGAACACCGGGGAGCTGTTTTTT
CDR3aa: CASGLRWSANTGELFF

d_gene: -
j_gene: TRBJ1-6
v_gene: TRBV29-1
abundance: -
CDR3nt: TGCAGCGGACCTCCCGAGGGATATAATTCACCCCTCCACTTT
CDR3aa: CSGPPEGYNSPLHF

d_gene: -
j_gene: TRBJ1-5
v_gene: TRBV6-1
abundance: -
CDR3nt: TGTGCCAGCAGTGAAGGACTCGGCGAGGGCGGCAATCAGCCCCAGCATTTT
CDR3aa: CASSEGLGEGGNQPQHF

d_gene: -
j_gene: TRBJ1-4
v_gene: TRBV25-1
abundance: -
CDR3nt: TGTGCCAGCAGTGAAGGGGGCGTCGGAGAAAAACTGTTTTTT
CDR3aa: CASSEGGVGEKLFF

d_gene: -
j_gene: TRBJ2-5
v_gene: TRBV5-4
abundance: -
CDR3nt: TGTGCCAGCAGCCACCAGGCCCAAGAGACCCAGTACTTC
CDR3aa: CASSHQAQETQYF

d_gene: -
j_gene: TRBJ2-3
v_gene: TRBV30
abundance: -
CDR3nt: TGTGCCTGGAGTCGAAGGGGGTTTGGGCTGACAGATACGCAGTATTTT
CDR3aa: CAWSRRGFGLTDTQYF

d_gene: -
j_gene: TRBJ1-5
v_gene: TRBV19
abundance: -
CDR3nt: TGTGCCAGTAGGGGCCGTGAGACGGGTCAGCCCCAGCATTTT
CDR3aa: CASRGRETGQPQHF

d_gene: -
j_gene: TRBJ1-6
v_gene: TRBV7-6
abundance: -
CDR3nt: TGTGCCAGCAGCTTAGAGACTTGGAATAATTCACCCCTCCACTTT
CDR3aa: CASSLETWNNSPLHF

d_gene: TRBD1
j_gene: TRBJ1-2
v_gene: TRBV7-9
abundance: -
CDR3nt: TGTGCCAGCAGCCGGGGACAGGATTGGGACTACACCTTC
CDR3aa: CASSRGQDWDYTF

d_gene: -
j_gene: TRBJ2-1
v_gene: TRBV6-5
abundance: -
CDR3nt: TGTGCCAGCAGTCTCGACAGGTCTTCCTACAATGAGCAGTTCTTC
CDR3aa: CASSLDRSSYNEQFF

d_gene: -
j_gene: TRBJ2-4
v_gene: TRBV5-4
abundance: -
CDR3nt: TGTGCCAGCAGCCTCGGTGGGGCCAAAAACATTCAGTACTTC
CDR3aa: CASSLGGAKNIQYF

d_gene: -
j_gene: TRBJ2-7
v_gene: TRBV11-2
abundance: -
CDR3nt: TGTGCCAGCAGCCCAGAGTTCCGGGGGTACGAGCAGTACTTC
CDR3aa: CASSPEFRGYEQYF

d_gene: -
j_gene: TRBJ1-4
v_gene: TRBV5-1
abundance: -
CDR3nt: TGCGCCAGCAGCTTGGAACGGTCAGTTGAACTGTTTTTT
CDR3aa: CASSLERSVELFF

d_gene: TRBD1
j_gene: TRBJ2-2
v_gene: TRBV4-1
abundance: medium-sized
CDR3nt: TGCGCCAGCAGCCAAACAGGGGTTAGAGATGGCACCGGGGAGCTGTTTTTT
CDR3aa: CASSQTGVRDGTGELFF

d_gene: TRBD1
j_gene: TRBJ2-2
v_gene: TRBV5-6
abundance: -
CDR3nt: TGTGCCAGCACCCCGACAGGGTGGGCCGGGGAGCTGTTTTTT
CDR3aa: CASTPTGWAGELFF

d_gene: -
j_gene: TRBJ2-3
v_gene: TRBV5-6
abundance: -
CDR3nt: TGTGCCAGCATACAGGGAGATACGCAGTATTTT
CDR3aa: CASIQGDTQYF

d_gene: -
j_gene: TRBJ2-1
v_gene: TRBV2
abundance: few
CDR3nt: TGTGCCAGCAGTGGGGGCGGCTCCTACAATGAGCAGTTCTTC
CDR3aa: CASSGGGSYNEQFF